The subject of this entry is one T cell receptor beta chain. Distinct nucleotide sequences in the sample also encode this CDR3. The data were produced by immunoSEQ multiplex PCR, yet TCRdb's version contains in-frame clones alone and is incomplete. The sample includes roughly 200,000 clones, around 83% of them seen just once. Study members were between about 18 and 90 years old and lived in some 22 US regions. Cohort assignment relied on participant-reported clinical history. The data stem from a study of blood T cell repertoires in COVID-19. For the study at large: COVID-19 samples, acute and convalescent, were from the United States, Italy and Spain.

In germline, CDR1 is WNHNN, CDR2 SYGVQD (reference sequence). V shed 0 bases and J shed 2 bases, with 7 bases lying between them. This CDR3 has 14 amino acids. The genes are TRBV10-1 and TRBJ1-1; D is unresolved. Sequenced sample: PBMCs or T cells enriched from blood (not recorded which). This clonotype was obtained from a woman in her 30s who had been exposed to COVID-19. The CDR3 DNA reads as TGCGCCAGCAGTGAGTCTCGGGGAAACACTGAAGCTTTCTTT. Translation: CASSESRGNTEAFF.